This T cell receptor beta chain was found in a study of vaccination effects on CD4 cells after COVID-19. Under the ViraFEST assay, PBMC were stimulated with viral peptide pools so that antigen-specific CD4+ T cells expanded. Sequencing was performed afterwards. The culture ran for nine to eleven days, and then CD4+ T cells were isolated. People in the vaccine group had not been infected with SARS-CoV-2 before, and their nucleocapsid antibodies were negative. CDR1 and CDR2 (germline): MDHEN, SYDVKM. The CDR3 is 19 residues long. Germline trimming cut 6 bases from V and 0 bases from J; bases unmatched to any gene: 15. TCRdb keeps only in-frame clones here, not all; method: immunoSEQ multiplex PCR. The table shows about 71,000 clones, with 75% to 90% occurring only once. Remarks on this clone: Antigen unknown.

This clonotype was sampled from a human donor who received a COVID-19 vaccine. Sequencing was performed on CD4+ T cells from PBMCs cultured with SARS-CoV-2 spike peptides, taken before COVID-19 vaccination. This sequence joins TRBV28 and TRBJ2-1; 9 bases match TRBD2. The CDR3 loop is CASSPRTAVAGASYNEQFF. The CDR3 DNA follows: TGTGCCAGCAGCCCTCGGACAGCCGTAGCGGGGGCCTCCTACAATGAGCAGTTCTTC.